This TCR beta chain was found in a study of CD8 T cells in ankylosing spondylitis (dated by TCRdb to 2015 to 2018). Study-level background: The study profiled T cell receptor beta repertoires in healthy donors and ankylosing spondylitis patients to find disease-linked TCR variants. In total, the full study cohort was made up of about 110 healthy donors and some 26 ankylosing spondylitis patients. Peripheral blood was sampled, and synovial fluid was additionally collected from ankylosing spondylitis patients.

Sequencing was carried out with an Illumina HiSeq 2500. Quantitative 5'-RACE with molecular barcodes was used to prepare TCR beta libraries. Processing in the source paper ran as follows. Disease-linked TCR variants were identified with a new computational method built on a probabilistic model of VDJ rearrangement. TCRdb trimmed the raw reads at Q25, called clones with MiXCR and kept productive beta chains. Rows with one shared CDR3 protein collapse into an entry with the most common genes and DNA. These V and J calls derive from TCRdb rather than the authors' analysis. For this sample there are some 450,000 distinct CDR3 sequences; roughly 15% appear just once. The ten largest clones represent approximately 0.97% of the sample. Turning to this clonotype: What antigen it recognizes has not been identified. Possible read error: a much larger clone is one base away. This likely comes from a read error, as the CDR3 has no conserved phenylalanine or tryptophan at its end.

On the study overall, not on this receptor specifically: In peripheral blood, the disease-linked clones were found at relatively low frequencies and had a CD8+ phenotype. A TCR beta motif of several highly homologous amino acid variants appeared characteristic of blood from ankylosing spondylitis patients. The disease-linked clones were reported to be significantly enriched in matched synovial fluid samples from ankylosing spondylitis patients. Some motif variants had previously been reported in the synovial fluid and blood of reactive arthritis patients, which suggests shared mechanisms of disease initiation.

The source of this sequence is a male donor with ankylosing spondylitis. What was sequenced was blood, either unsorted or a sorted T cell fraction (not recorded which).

The CDR3 in this case is CASCRGVETQYL. Read as DNA, the sequence is TGTGCCAGCTGCCGGGGGGTGGAGACCCAGTACTTA. The chain couples TRBV12-3 or TRBV12-4 to TRBJ2-5, with TRBD2 matching 7 junction bases. Ends included, the CDR3 has 12 residues. Only the CDR3 DNA is retained, 36 bases long and in frame from the first base. From V the trimming removes 8 bases and from J it removes 5 bases, while the gene matches leave 5 bases of the junction unaccounted for.